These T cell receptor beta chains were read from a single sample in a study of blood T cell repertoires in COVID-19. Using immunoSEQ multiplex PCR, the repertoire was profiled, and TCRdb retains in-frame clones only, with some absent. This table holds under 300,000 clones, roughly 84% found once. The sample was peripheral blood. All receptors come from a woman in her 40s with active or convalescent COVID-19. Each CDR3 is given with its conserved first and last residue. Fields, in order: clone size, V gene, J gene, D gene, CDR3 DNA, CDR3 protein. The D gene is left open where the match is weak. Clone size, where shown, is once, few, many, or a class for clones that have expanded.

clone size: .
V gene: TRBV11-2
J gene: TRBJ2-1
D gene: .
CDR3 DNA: TGTGCCAGCAGCCCCCGCAGGTCAGAACATGAGCAGTTCTTC
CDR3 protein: CASSPRRSEHEQFF

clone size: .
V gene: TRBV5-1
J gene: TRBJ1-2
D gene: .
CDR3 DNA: TGCGCCAGCAGCGGGGACTACTATGGCTACACCTTC
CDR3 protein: CASSGDYYGYTF

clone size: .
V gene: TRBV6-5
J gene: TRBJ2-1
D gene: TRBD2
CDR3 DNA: TGTGCCAGCAGCATTACCGGGACTAGCTACAATGAGCAGTTCTTC
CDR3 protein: CASSITGTSYNEQFF

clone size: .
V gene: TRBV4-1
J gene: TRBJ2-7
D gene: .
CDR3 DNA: TGCGCCAGCAGCCAAGATGGGACTCGCGGGTCCGAGCAGTACTTC
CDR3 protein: CASSQDGTRGSEQYF

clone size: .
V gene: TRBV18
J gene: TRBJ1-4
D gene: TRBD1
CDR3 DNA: TGTGCCAGCTCACCAGGGACAGGGGAATGGGAAAAACTGTTTTTT
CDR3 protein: CASSPGTGEWEKLFF

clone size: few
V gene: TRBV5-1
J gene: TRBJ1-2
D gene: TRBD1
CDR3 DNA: TGCGCCAGCAGCTTCTCGGACAGGGTAGATGGCTACACCTTC
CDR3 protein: CASSFSDRVDGYTF

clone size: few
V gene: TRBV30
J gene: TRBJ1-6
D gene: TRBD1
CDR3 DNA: TGTGCCTGGGGCGGGACAGCCATAGGAGAGACACCCCTCCACTTT
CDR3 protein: CAWGGTAIGETPLHF

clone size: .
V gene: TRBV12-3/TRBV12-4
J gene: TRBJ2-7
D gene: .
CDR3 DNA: TGTGCCAGCAGCTCCAGGGTTTACGAGCAGTACTTC
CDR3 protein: CASSSRVYEQYF

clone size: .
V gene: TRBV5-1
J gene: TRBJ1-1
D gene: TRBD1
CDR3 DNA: TGCGCCAGCAGCCCGACAGGGGGCAACACTGAAGCTTTCTTT
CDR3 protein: CASSPTGGNTEAFF

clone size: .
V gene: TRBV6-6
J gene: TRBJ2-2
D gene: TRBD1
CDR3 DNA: TGTGCCAGCAGTTACTTAGGGGGCCCCGGTGGCGGGGAGCTGTTTTTT
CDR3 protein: CASSYLGGPGGGELFF

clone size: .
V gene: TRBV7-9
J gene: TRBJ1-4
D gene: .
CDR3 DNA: TGTGCCAGCAGCCCCCGACAGACCTGGGAAAAACTGTTTTTT
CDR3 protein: CASSPRQTWEKLFF

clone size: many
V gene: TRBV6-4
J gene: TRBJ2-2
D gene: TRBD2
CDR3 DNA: TGTGCCAGCAGTGAGTTGGCGGGAGCGGGGGAGCTGTTTTTT
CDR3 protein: CASSELAGAGELFF

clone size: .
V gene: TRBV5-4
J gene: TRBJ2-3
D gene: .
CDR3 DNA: TGTGCCAGCAGCCTTGACACGGATACGCAGTATTTT
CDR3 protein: CASSLDTDTQYF

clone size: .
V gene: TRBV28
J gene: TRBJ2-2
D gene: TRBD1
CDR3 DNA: TGTGCCAGCAGTGGGACAGGGCAGTTTTCCGGGGAGCTGTTTTTT
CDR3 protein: CASSGTGQFSGELFF

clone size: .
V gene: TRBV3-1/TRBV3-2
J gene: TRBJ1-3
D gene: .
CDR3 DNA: TGTGCCAGCAGCCCCTTAGACAGAGACGGAAACACCATATATTTT
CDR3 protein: CASSPLDRDGNTIYF

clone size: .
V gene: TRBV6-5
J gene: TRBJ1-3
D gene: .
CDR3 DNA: TGTGCCAGCAGACGGGACAATGGAAACACCATATATTTT
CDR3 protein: CASRRDNGNTIYF

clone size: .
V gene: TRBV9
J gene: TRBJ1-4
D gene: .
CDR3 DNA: TGTGCCAGCAGCGCCCAAGGGGTGGTCAATGAAAAACTGTTTTTT
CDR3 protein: CASSAQGVVNEKLFF

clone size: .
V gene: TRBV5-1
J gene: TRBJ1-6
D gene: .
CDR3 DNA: TGCGCCAGCAGCTCTACAGGGTTGAGCTCCTATAATTCACCCCTCCACTTT
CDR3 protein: CASSSTGLSSYNSPLHF

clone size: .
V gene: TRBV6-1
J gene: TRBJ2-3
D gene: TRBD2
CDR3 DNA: TGTGCCAGCAGTGAATCAATAGCGGGGGGCACTACAGATACGCAGTATTTT
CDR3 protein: CASSESIAGGTTDTQYF

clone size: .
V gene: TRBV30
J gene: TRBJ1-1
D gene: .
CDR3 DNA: TGTGCCTGGAGTGGGATGAGGGAAGCTTTCTTT
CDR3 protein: CAWSGMREAFF

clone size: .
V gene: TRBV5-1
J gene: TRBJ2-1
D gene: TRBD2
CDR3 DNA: TGCGCCAGCAGCTCTCTAGCGGACAATGAGCAGTTCTTC
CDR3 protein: CASSSLADNEQFF

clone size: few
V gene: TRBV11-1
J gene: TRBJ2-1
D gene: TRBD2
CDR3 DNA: TGTGCCAGCAGCCCAGCGGGGGGTCCCATGGAGCAGTTCTTC
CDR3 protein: CASSPAGGPMEQFF

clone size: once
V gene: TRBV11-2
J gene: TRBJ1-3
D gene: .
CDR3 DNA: TGTGCCAGCAGCTTATCTAACCCCGACTCTGGAAACACCATATATTTT
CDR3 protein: CASSLSNPDSGNTIYF

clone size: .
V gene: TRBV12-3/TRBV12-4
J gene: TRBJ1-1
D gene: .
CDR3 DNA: TGTGCCAGCAGTTTCACGGCGCGGGGTGAAGCTTTCTTT
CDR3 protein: CASSFTARGEAFF

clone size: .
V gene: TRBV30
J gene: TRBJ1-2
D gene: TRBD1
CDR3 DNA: TGTGCCTGGGCCGGACAGGCGAATGGCTACACCTTC
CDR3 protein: CAWAGQANGYTF

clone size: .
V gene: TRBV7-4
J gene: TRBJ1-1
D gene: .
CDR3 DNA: TGTGCCAGCAGCTTTCGGAGGGTGCGAACTGAAGCTTTCTTT
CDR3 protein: CASSFRRVRTEAFF

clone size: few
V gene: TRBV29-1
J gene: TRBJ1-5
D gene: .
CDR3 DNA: TGCAGCGTTGAAATCGCTGGCGGGCAGCCCCAGCATTTT
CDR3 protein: CSVEIAGGQPQHF

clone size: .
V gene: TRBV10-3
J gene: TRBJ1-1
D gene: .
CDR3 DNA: TGTGCCATCAGTGCAGGGGCTGAAGCTTTCTTT
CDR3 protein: CAISAGAEAFF

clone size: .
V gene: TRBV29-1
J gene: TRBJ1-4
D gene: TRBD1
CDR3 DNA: TGCAGCGTTGGGGACAGGGGAGAAAAACTGTTTTTT
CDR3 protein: CSVGDRGEKLFF

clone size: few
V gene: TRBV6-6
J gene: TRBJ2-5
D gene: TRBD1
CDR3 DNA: TGTGCCAGCACGCCGACAGGGGTTTTAGAGACCCAGTACTTC
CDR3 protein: CASTPTGVLETQYF

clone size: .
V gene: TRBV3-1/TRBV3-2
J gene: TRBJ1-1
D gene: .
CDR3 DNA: TGTGCCAGCAGCCAAGAGCGGAGACAGAGGATGAACACTGAAGCTTTCTTT
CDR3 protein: CASSQERRQRMNTEAFF

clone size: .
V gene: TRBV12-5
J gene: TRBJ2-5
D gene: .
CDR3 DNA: TGTGCTAGTGCCCCGGGGGGCGAGACCCAGTACTTC
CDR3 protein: CASAPGGETQYF

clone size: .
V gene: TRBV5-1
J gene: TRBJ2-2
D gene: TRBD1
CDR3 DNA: TGCGCCAGCAGCTCATCGACAGGGGTTAACACCGGGGAGCTGTTTTTT
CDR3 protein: CASSSSTGVNTGELFF

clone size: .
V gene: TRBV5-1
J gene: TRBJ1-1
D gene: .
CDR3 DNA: TGCGCCAGCAGCTTGGAGGTGACAAACACTGAAGCTTTCTTT
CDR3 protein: CASSLEVTNTEAFF

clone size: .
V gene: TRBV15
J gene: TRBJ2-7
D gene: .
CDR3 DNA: TGTGCCACCAGCAGAGAGTATAGCTACGAGCAGTACTTC
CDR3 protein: CATSREYSYEQYF

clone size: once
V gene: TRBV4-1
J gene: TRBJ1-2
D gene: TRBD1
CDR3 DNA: TGCGCCAGCAGCGAAGACGAGGGGGCGGTAGGCTACACCTTC
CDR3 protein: CASSEDEGAVGYTF

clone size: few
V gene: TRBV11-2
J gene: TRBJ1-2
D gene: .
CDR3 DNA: TGTGCCAGCAGCCGCCGGAACTATGGCTACACCTTC
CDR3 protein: CASSRRNYGYTF

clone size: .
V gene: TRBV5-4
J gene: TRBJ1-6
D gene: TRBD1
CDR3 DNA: TGTGCCAGCAGCACAGACGGACAGGCCTATAATTCACCCCTCCACTTT
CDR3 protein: CASSTDGQAYNSPLHF

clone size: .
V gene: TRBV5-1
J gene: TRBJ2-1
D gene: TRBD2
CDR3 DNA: TGCGCCAGCTCCATCAGGCGGGGGGGATCCTACAATGAGCAGTTCTTC
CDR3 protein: CASSIRRGGSYNEQFF

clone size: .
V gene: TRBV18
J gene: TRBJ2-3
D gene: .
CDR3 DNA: TGTGCCAGCTCACCAGGTTCGGGAGCGGGCCCAGATACGCAGTATTTT
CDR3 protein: CASSPGSGAGPDTQYF

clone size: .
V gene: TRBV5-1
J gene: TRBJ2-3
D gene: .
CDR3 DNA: TGCGCCAGCAGCTTGCATCCAGGGAAAACAACAGATACGCAGTATTTT
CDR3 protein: CASSLHPGKTTDTQYF

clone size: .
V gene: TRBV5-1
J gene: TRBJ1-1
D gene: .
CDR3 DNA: TGCGCCAGCAGCGCACAGGGCTCGGGCACTGAAGCTTTCTTT
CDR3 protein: CASSAQGSGTEAFF

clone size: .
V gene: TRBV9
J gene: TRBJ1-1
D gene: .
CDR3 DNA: TGTGCCAGCAGCGTCTCTGGGGAGGACACTGAAGCTTTCTTT
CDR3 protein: CASSVSGEDTEAFF

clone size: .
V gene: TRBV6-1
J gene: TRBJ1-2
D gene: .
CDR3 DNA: TGTGCCAGCAGTGAACTCGTACAGGGCCCCTATGGCTACACCTTC
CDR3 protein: CASSELVQGPYGYTF

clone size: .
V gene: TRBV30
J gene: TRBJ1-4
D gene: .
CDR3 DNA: TGTGCCTGGAGTGTAATTGCGGGAACTAATGAAAAACTGTTTTTT
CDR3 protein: CAWSVIAGTNEKLFF

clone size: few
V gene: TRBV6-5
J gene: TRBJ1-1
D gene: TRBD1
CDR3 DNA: TGTGCCAGCAGGAGCTCAGGGGGCACTGAAGCTTTCTTT
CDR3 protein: CASRSSGGTEAFF

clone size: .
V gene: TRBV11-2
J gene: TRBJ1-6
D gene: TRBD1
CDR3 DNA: TGTGCCAGCAGCAAGCAGACAGGGTTCAGTTCACCCCTCCACTTT
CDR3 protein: CASSKQTGFSSPLHF

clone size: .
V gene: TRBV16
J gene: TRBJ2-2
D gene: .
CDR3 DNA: TGTGCCAGCAGCCCCGCGAGTCGGGGAGTAGCGAACACCGGGGAGCTGTTTTTT
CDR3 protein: CASSPASRGVANTGELFF

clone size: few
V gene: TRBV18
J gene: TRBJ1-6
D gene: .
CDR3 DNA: TGTGCCAGCTCACCAGGCCGGGATCGTTCACCCCTCCACTTT
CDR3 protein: CASSPGRDRSPLHF

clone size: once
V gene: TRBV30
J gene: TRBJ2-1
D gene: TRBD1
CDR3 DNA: TGTGCCTGTGGACAGGCTCTCTACAATGAGCAGTTCTTC
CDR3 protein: CACGQALYNEQFF

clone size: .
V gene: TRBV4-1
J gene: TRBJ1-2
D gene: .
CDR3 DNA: TGCGCCAGCAGCCAAGATGAAAGGGGAAGCTATGGCTACACCTTC
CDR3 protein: CASSQDERGSYGYTF

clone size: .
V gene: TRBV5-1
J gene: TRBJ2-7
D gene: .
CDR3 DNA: TGCGCCAGCAGCTTCAGGGCCATTAGCTACGAGCAGTACTTC
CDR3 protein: CASSFRAISYEQYF

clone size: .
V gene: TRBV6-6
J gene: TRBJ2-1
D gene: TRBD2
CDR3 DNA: TGTGCCAGCAGTAGGACTGGCGGGGGAGGGAATGAGCAGTTCTTC
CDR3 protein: CASSRTGGGGNEQFF

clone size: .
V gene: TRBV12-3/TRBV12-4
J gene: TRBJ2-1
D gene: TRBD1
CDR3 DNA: TGTGCCGCCTCCAGGGGGACCTACAATGAGCAGTTCTTC
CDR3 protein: CAASRGTYNEQFF

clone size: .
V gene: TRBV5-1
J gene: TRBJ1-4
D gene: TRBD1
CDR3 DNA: TGCGCCAGCAGTTCCGGGACAGGGGGCGAAAAACTGTTTTTT
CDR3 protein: CASSSGTGGEKLFF

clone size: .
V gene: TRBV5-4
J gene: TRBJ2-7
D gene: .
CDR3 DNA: TGTGCCAGCAGCTTGGGGCAGTACGAGCAGTACTTC
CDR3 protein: CASSLGQYEQYF

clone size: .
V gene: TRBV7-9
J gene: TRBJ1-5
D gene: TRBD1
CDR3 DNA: TGTGCCAGCAGCTTAGATTATGGCAGGGGGAGCAATCAGCCCCAGCATTTT
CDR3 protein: CASSLDYGRGSNQPQHF

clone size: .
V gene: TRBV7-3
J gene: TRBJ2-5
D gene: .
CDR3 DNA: TGTGCCAGCAGCTTATCAGGGTGGGAGACCCAGTACTTC
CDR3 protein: CASSLSGWETQYF